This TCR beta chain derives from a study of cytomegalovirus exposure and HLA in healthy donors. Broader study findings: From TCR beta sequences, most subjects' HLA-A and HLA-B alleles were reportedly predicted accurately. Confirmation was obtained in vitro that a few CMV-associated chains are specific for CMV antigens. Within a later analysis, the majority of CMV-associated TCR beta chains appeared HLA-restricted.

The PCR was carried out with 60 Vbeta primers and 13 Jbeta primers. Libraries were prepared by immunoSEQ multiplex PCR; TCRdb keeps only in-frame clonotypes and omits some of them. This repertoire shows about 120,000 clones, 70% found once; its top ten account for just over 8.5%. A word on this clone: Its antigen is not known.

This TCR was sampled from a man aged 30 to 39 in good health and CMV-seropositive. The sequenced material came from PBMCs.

CDR3 in DNA: TGTGCCAGCAACGGGGGGCCAGGGACCCAGTACTTC. Amino acids: CASNGGPGTQYF. The rearrangement joins TRBV2 to TRBJ2-5, with D possibly matching TRBD2 (7 bases). Germline CDR1 and CDR2: SNHLY and FYNNEI. The V end was cut by 7 bases, the J end by 7 bases, with 13 bases between. The CDR3 spans 12 residues.